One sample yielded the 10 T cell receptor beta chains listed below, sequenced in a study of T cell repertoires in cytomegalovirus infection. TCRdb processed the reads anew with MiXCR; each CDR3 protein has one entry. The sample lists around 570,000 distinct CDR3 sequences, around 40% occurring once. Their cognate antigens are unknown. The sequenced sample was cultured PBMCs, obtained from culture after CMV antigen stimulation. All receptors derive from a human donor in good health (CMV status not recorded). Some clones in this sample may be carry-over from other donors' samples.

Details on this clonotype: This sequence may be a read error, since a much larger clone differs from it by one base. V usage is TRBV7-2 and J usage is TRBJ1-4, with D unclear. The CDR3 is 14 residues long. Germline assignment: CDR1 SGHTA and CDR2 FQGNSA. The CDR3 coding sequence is TGTGCCAGCAGCTTAACCTTGGGCGGTGAAAAACAGTTTTTT. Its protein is CASSLTLGGEKQFF.

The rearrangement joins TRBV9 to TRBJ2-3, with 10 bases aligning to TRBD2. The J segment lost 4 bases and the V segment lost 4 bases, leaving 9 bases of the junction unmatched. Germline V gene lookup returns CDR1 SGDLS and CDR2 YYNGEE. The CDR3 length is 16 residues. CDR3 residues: CASSPTVAGGPDTQYF. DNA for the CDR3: TGTGCCAGCAGCCCCACCGTAGCGGGGGGTCCAGATACGCAGTATTTT.

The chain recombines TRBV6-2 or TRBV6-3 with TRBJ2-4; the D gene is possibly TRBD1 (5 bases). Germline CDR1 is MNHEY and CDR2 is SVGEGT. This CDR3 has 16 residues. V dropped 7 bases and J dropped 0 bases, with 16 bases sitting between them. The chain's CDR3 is CASTWLWGLAKNIQYF. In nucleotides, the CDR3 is TGTGCCAGCACGTGGTTATGGGGCCTAGCCAAAAACATTCAGTACTTC.

DNA of the CDR3: TGTGCCAGTACCGGTGGGGGTTCCTACGAGCAGTACTTC. Translation gives CASTGGGSYEQYF. The rearrangement links TRBV4-2 to TRBJ2-7; D is possibly TRBD1 or TRBD2 (5 bases each). V lost 9 bases and J 1 base, leaving 13 bases between the germline ends. The CDR3 sequence is 13 residues long. The germline CDR1 and CDR2 sequences are LGHNA and YNFKEQ.

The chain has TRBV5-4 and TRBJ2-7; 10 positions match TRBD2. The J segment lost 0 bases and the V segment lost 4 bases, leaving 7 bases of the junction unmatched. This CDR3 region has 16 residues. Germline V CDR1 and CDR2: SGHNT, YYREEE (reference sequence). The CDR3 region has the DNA TGTGCCAGCAGCGGCGGACTAGCGGAACCCTCCTACGAGCAGTACTTC. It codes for CASSGGLAEPSYEQYF.

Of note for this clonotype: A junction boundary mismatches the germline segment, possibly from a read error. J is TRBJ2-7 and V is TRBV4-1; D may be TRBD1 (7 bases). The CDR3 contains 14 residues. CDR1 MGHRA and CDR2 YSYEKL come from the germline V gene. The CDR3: CASSETGTSYEQYF. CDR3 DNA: TGTGCCAGCAGCGAGACAGGGACTTCCTACGAGCAGTACTTC.

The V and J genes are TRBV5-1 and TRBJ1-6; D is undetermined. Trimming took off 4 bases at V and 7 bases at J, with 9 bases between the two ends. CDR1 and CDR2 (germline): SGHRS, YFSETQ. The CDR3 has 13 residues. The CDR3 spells CASSQQENSPLHF. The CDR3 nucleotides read TGCGCCAGCAGCCAGCAGGAGAATTCACCCCTCCACTTT.

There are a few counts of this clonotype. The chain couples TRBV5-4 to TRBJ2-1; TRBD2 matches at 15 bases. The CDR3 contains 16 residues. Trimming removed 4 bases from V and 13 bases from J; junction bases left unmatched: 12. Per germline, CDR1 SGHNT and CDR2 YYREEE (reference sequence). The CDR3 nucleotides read TGTGCCAGCAGCCCCAGGCGGACTAGCGGGAGGGGGGATCAGTTCTTC. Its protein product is CASSPRRTSGRGDQFF.

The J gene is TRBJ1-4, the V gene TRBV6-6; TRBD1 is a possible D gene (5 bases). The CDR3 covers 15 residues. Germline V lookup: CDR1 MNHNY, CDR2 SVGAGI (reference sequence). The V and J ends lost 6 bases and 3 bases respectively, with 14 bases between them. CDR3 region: CASRPDSISNEKLFF. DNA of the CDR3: TGTGCCAGCAGGCCCGACAGTATCTCTAATGAAAAACTGTTTTTT.

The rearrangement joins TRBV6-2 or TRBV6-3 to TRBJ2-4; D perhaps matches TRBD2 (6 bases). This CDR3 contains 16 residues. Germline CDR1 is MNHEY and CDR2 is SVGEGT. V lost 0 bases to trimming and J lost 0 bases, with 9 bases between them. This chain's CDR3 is CASSYSGGAAKNIQYF. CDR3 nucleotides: TGTGCCAGCAGTTACTCAGGAGGGGCAGCCAAAAACATTCAGTACTTC.